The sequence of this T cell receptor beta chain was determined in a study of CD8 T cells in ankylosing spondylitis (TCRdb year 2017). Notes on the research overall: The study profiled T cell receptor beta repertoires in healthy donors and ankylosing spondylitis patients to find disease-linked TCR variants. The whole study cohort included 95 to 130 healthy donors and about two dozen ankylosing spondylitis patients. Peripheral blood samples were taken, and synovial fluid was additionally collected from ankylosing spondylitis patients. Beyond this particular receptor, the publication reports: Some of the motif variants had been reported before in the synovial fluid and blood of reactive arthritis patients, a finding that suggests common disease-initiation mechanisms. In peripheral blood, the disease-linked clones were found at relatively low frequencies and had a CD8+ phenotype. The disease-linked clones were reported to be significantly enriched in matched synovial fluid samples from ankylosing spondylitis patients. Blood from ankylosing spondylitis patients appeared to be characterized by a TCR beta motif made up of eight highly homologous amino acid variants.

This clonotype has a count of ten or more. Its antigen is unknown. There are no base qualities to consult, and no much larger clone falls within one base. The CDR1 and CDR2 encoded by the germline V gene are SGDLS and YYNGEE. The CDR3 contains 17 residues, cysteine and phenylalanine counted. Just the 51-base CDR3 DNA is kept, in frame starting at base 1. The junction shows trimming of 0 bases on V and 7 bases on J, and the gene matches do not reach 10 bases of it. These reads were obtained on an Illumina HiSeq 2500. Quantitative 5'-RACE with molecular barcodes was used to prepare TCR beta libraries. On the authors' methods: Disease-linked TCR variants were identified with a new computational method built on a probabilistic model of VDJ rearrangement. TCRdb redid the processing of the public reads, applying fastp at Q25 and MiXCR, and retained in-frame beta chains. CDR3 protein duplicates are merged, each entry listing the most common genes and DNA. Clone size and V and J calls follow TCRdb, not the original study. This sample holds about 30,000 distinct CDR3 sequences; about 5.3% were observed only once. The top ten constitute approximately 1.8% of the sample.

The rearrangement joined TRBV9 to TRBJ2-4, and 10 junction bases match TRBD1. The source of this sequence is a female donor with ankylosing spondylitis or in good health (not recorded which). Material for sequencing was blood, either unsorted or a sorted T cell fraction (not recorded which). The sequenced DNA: TGTGCCAGCAGCGTAGCCCTTACCGGGACAGGGGAGAACATTCAGTACTTC. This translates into CASSVALTGTGENIQYF. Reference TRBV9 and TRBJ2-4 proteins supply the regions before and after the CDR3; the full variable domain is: DSGVTQTPKHLITATGQRVTLRCSPRSGDLSVYWYQQSLDQGLQFLIQYYNGEERAKGNILERFSAQQFPDLHSELNLSSLELGDSALYFCASSVALTGTGENIQYFGAGTRLSVL.